Described below is a single TCR beta chain sequence and its context. Its target is not known. The sample comes from a study of shared clonotypes between healthy human individuals. The donor cohort consisted entirely of Caucasian adults residing in Nashville, Tennessee. The assay was run at deep level. Profiling relied on immunoSEQ multiplex PCR, and the TCRdb table lists in-frame clones only, not all of them. There are a few million clones in the sample; roughly 93% occur only once, and under 0.45% lies in the top ten. The study, taken as a whole, reports: The sharing of 4.5% to 5% of naive CD4 clonotypes was seen across several donors. Shared clonotypes across all four donors exceeded non-shared ones in generation probability.

Trimming shortened V by 1 base and J by 3 bases, and 6 bases separated the two germline ends. CDR1 SGHVS and CDR2 FNYEAQ come from the germline V gene. The CDR3 is made up of 14 amino acids. The sequence was collected from a young man in good health. Some clones in this sample may be carry-over from other donors' samples. The sample was naive CD4+ T cells from PBMCs. Subset given: CD45RA+ positively selected. The chain recombines TRBV7-6 with TRBJ2-2; no clear D. The CDR3 here is CASSLEDYTGELFF. In DNA, the CDR3 is TGTGCCAGCAGCTTAGAAGACTACACCGGGGAGCTGTTTTTT.